This is a list of T cell receptor beta chains from one sample in a study of T cells in Graves' hyperthyroidism and ophthalmopathy. TCRdb re-called the multiplex PCR reads with MiXCR, one entry per CDR3 protein. The sample has about 620,000 distinct CDR3 sequences, around 15% seen once. Material for sequencing was blood. Receptor source: a woman aged 25 to 39 with Graves' hyperthyroidism. Both conserved end residues are part of each CDR3. D genes are given only for firm matches. The listing skips clone size in some rows; elsewhere it reads once, few, many or a size class.

V,size,D,J,CDR3,DNA
TRBV7-2,many,TRBD2,TRBJ2-3,CASSRRLAGDADTQYF,TGTGCCAGCAGCCGTCGACTAGCGGGAGACGCAGATACGCAGTATTTT
TRBV6-2/TRBV6-3,few,.,TRBJ1-2,CASSYRTAVNWLYGYTF,TGTGCCAGCAGTTACAGGACAGCGGTAAACTGGCTCTATGGCTACACCTTC
TRBV27,many,TRBD2,TRBJ2-1,CASSTSGVEQFF,TGTGCCAGCAGCACTAGCGGGGTTGAGCAGTTCTTC
TRBV12-3/TRBV12-4,few,.,TRBJ2-3,CASSDDTDTQYF,TGTGCCAGCAGCGACGACACAGATACGCAGTATTTT
TRBV14,few,TRBD1,TRBJ1-1,CASSRLTGGSTEAFF,TGTGCCAGCAGCCGATTGACAGGGGGGAGCACTGAAGCTTTCTTT
TRBV5-5,.,.,TRBJ2-2,CASSLTLTGGTGELFF,TGTGCCAGCAGCTTGACGCTTACCGGGGGCACCGGGGAGCTGTTTTTT
TRBV28,many,TRBD2,TRBJ2-3,CASSGGTDTQYF,TGTGCCAGTAGCGGGGGTACAGATACGCAGTATTTT
TRBV30,many,TRBD2,TRBJ2-1,CAWSVGLAGAVKQFF,TGTGCCTGGAGTGTAGGGCTAGCGGGAGCTGTGAAGCAGTTCTTC
TRBV6-1,many,.,TRBJ2-1,CASTAPVGNEQFF,TGTGCCAGCACCGCCCCGGTTGGCAATGAGCAGTTCTTC
TRBV30,.,TRBD1,TRBJ1-2,CAWTRGGIGYTF,TGTGCCTGGACCAGGGGGGGGATTGGCTACACCTTC
TRBV20-1,.,TRBD1,TRBJ2-5,CSALGQGVPLETQYF,TGCAGTGCTCTCGGACAGGGCGTTCCCTTAGAGACCCAGTACTTC
TRBV20-1,many,TRBD2,TRBJ2-1,CSASTSGSYNEQFF,TGCAGTGCTAGTACTAGCGGGAGTTACAATGAGCAGTTCTTC
TRBV13,many,TRBD1,TRBJ2-7,CASSLGQGVSYEQYF,TGTGCCAGCAGCTTAGGACAGGGGGTCTCCTACGAGCAGTACTTC
TRBV5-1,.,.,TRBJ2-1,CASSLVGVNEQFF,TGCGCCAGCAGCTTGGTGGGGGTCAATGAGCAGTTCTTC
TRBV27,.,.,TRBJ1-2,CASSLSPVPTANYGYTF,TGTGCCAGCAGTTTATCTCCGGTTCCCACAGCTAACTATGGCTACACCTTC
TRBV28,many,.,TRBJ1-2,CASSLPGPNYGYTF,TGTGCCAGCAGTTTGCCCGGGCCTAACTATGGCTACACCTTC
TRBV7-6,.,.,TRBJ2-1,CASSLGGQPYNEQFF,TGTGCCAGCAGCTTGGGGGGACAGCCTTACAATGAGCAGTTCTTC
TRBV5-1,.,.,TRBJ2-7,CTSSQDRAASSYEQYF,TGCACCAGCAGCCAAGATCGGGCAGCAAGCTCCTACGAGCAGTACTTC
TRBV29-1,.,.,TRBJ2-3,CSVEGVEGSSTDTQYF,TGCAGCGTTGAAGGAGTAGAGGGATCTAGCACAGATACGCAGTATTTT
TRBV2,many,TRBD1,TRBJ1-3,CASRMDRAGNTIYF,TGTGCCAGCAGGATGGACAGGGCTGGAAACACCATATATTTT
TRBV11-2,few,TRBD1,TRBJ1-4,CASSLGGYGQGAGVVFF,TGTGCCAGCAGCTTAGGAGGATACGGACAGGGGGCCGGTGTTGTGTTTTTT
TRBV20-1,.,.,TRBJ1-5,CSARVGNNQPQHF,TGCAGTGCTAGGGTTGGAAACAATCAGCCCCAGCATTTT
TRBV3-1,many,.,TRBJ2-1,CASSLTLNEQFF,TGTGCCAGCAGCCTTACCCTCAATGAGCAGTTCTTC
TRBV7-3,few,TRBD2,TRBJ2-5,CASSSGRRETQYF,TGTGCCAGCAGCAGCGGGAGGAGGGAGACCCAGTACTTC
TRBV11-2,many,.,TRBJ1-2,CASRTLRGDKGAYGYTF,TGTGCCAGCAGGACCCTACGGGGGGATAAAGGGGCCTATGGCTACACCTTC
TRBV9,few,.,TRBJ2-3,CASSVPRDTQYF,TGTGCCAGCAGCGTACCTAGAGATACGCAGTATTTT
TRBV5-1,many,.,TRBJ1-1,CASSPQVGGNTEAFF,TGCGCCAGCAGCCCACAGGTGGGGGGGAACACTGAAGCTTTCTTT
TRBV12-3/TRBV12-4,many,.,TRBJ2-6,CASSLRGAGANVLTF,TGTGCCAGCAGTTTGAGAGGGGCCGGGGCCAACGTCCTGACTTTC